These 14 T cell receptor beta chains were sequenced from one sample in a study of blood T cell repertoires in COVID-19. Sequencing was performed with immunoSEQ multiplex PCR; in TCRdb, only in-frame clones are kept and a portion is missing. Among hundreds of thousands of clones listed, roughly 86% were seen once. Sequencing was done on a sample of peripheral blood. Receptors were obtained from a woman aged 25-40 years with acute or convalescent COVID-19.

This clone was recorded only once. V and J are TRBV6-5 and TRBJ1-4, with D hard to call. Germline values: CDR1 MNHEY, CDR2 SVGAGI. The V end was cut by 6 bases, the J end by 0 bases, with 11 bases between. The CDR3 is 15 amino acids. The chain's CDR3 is CASRPRFATNEKLFF. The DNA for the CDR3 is TGTGCCAGCAGACCCCGGTTCGCAACTAATGAAAAACTGTTTTTT.

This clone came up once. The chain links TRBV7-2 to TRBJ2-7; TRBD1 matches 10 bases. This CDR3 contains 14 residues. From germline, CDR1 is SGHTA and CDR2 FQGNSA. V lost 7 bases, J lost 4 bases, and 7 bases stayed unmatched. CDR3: CASNPTGGIYEQYF. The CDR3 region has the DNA TGTGCCAGCAACCCGACAGGGGGCATTTACGAGCAGTACTTC. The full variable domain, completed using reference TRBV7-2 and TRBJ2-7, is GAGVSQSPSNKVTEKGKDVELRCDPISGHTALYWYRQSLGQGLEFLIYFQGNSAPDKSGLPSDRFSAERTGGSVSTLTIQRTQQEDSAVYLCASNPTGGIYEQYFGPGTRLTVT.

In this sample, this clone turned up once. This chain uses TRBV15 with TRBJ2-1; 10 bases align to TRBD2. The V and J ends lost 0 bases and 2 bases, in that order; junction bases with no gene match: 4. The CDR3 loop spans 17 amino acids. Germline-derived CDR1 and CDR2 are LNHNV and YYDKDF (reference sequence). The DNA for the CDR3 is TGTGCCACCAGCAGAGATACGACTAGCGGGCCCTACAATGAGCAGTTCTTC. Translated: CATSRDTTSGPYNEQFF.

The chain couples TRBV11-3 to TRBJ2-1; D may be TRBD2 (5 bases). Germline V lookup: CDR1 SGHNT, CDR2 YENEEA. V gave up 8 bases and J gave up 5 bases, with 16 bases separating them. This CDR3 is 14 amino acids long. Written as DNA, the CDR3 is TGTGCCAGCGAAAAGAGCGGAAAAAACAATGAGCAGTTCTTC. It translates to CASEKSGKNNEQFF. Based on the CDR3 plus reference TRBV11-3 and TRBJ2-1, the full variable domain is EAGVVQSPRYKIIEKKQPVAFWCNPISGHNTLYWYLQNLGQGPELLIRYENEEAVDDSQLPKDRFSAERLKGVDSTLKIQPAELGDSAVYLCASEKSGKNNEQFFGPGTRLTVL.

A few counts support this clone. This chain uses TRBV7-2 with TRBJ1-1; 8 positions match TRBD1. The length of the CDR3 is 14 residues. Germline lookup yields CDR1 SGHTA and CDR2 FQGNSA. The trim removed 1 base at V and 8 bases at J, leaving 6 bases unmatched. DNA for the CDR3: TGTGCCAGCAGCTTAGGCCAGCGGACAGGGGAAGCTTTCTTT. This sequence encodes CASSLGQRTGEAFF.

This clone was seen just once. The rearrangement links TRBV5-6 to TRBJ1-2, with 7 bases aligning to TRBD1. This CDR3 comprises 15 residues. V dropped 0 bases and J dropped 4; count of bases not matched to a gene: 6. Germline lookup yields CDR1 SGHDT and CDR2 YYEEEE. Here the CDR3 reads CASSLVQGDSYGYTF. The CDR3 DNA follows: TGTGCCAGCAGCTTGGTGCAGGGGGACTCCTATGGCTACACCTTC.

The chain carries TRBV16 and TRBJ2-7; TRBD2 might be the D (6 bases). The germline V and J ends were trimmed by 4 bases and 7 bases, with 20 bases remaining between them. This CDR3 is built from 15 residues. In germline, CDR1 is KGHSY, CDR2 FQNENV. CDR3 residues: CASSPTGTLTGEQYF. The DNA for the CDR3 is TGTGCCAGCAGCCCGACCGGGACTTTAACTGGGGAGCAGTACTTC.

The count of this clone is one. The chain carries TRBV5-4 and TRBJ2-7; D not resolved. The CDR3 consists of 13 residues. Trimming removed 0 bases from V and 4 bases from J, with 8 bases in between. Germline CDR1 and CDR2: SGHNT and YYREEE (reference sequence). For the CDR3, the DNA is TGTGCCAGCAGCTTGGAGAGGTCTTACGAGCAGTACTTC. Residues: CASSLERSYEQYF.

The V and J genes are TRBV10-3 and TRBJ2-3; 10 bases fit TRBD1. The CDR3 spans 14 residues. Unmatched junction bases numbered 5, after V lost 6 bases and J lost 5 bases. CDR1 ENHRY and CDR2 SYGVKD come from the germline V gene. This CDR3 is CAISPGQGIDTQYF. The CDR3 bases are TGTGCCATCAGCCCGGGACAGGGGATAGATACGCAGTATTTT.

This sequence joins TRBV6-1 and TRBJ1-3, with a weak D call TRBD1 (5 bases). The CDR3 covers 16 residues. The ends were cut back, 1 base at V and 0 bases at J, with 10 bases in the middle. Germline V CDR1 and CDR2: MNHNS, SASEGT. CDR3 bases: TGTGCCAGCAGTGAAGTTCCAGGGCTCTCTGGAAACACCATATATTTT. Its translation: CASSEVPGLSGNTIYF.

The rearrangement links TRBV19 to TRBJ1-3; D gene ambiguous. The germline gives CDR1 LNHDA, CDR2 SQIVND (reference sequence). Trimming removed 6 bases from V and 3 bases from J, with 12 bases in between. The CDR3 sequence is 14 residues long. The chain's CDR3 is CASSTRSYGNTIYF. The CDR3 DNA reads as TGTGCCAGTAGCACTCGGTCCTATGGAAACACCATATATTTT.

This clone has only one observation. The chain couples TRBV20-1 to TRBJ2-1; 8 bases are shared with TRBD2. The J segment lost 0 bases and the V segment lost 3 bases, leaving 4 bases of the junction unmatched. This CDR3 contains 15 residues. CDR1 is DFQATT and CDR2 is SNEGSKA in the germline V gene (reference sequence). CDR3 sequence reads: CSASSSGGSYNEQFF. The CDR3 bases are TGCAGTGCTAGTTCCAGCGGGGGCTCCTACAATGAGCAGTTCTTC.

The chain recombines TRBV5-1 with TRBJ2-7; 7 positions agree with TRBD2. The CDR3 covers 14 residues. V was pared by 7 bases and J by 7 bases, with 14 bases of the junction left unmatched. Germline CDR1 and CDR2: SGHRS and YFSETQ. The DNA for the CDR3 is TGCGCCAGCGGGAGGGACGCCGCTAATCCGGAGCAGTACTTC. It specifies CASGRDAANPEQYF.

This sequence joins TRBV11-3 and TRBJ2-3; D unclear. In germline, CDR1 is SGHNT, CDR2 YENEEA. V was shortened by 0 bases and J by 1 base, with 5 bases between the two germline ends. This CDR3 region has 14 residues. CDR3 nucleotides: TGTGCCAGCAGCTTAGATGGCCGCACAGATACGCAGTATTTT. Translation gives CASSLDGRTDTQYF.